These T cell receptor beta chains were read from a single sample in a study of blood T cell repertoires in COVID-19. Assay: immunoSEQ multiplex PCR; the TCRdb copy retains only in-frame clones and omits some. The sample has about 160,000 clones, around 81% seen once; the top ten hold 11%. Sequences were obtained from peripheral blood. The receptors derive from a man in his fifties or sixties with active or convalescent COVID-19. Each CDR3 is given with its conserved first and last residue. The D gene is left open where the match is weak. Not all rows give a size; the values are once, few, many and, for expanded clones, a class.

abundance: NA; j_gene: TRBJ1-3; v_gene: TRBV13; d_gene: NA; CDR3nt: TGTGCCAGCAGCTTTTTTGAGTCTGGAAACACCATATATTTT; CDR3aa: CASSFFESGNTIYF
abundance: NA; j_gene: TRBJ2-3; v_gene: TRBV19; d_gene: TRBD2; CDR3nt: TGTGCCAGTAGTATTTCCGGAGACGGGGGGTATACGCAGTATTTT; CDR3aa: CASSISGDGGYTQYF
abundance: once; j_gene: TRBJ2-7; v_gene: TRBV3-1/TRBV3-2; d_gene: TRBD2; CDR3nt: TGTGCCAGCAGCCTAAACTACGCTAGCGGGGGGGATCAGTACTTC; CDR3aa: CASSLNYASGGDQYF
abundance: NA; j_gene: TRBJ2-1; v_gene: TRBV20-1; d_gene: TRBD2; CDR3nt: TGCAGTGCTAGTGGACTAGCGGGACCCCAGAGCTCCTACAATGAGCAGTTCTTC; CDR3aa: CSASGLAGPQSSYNEQFF
abundance: few; j_gene: TRBJ2-3; v_gene: TRBV3-1/TRBV3-2; d_gene: TRBD1; CDR3nt: TGTGCCAGCAGCCAACCCGGGACAGGGGGGTATTACGGAAGGACAGATACGCAGTATTTT; CDR3aa: CASSQPGTGGYYGRTDTQYF
abundance: NA; j_gene: TRBJ2-7; v_gene: TRBV19; d_gene: NA; CDR3nt: TGTGCCAGTAGTATAGACCCTCTCCCCTCTACCGAGCAGTACTTC; CDR3aa: CASSIDPLPSTEQYF
abundance: NA; j_gene: TRBJ1-3; v_gene: TRBV13; d_gene: NA; CDR3nt: TGTGCCAGCAGCACCGTCAGACAGACCCTCTCTGGAAACACCATATATTTT; CDR3aa: CASSTVRQTLSGNTIYF
abundance: NA; j_gene: TRBJ2-3; v_gene: TRBV19; d_gene: TRBD1; CDR3nt: TGTGCCAGTAGTATCCCGGCAGGGGGCGATACGCAGTATTTT; CDR3aa: CASSIPAGGDTQYF
abundance: few; j_gene: TRBJ1-2; v_gene: TRBV9; d_gene: TRBD1; CDR3nt: TGTGCCAGCAGCGTAGTCCCGGACAGGGGTTATGGCTACACCTTC; CDR3aa: CASSVVPDRGYGYTF
abundance: NA; j_gene: TRBJ2-3; v_gene: TRBV19; d_gene: TRBD1; CDR3nt: TGTGCCAGTAGGACCGGACAGGGCGGGGATACGCAGTATTTT; CDR3aa: CASRTGQGGDTQYF
abundance: few; j_gene: TRBJ1-2; v_gene: TRBV5-6; d_gene: TRBD1; CDR3nt: TGTGCCAGCAGCGACGACAGGGACCGTGGCTACACCTTC; CDR3aa: CASSDDRDRGYTF
abundance: NA; j_gene: TRBJ1-3; v_gene: TRBV5-1; d_gene: NA; CDR3nt: TGCGCCAGCAGCCCGGGAGGGGAAGCTGGAAACACCATATATTTT; CDR3aa: CASSPGGEAGNTIYF
abundance: NA; j_gene: TRBJ2-1; v_gene: TRBV19; d_gene: TRBD2; CDR3nt: TGTGCCAGTAGAACTCGGACTAGCGGGGGCTCCTACAATGAGCAGTTCTTC; CDR3aa: CASRTRTSGGSYNEQFF
abundance: NA; j_gene: TRBJ1-3; v_gene: TRBV10-3; d_gene: TRBD1; CDR3nt: TGTGCCATCAGTCCGGGACAGGGGGCTGGAAACACCATATATTTT; CDR3aa: CAISPGQGAGNTIYF
abundance: few; j_gene: TRBJ1-1; v_gene: TRBV29-1; d_gene: TRBD1; CDR3nt: TGCAGCGCCGCCGGACAGGGGGCCACTGAAGCTTTCTTT; CDR3aa: CSAAGQGATEAFF
abundance: NA; j_gene: TRBJ2-1; v_gene: TRBV5-1; d_gene: NA; CDR3nt: TGCGCCAGCAGCTTGGGGACGGGAAGCTCCTACAATGAGCAGTTCTTC; CDR3aa: CASSLGTGSSYNEQFF
abundance: once; j_gene: TRBJ1-5; v_gene: TRBV5-1; d_gene: NA; CDR3nt: TGCGCCAGCAGCTTCGGGGGGCTAGGTCAGCCCCAGCATTTT; CDR3aa: CASSFGGLGQPQHF
abundance: NA; j_gene: TRBJ2-5; v_gene: TRBV24-1; d_gene: NA; CDR3nt: TGTGCCACCAGTGATTTTATGGAGACCCAGTACTTC; CDR3aa: CATSDFMETQYF
abundance: NA; j_gene: TRBJ2-7; v_gene: TRBV10-3; d_gene: NA; CDR3nt: TGTGCCATCAGTGACCAGGGGCGGCCCTCGGGGGAGCAGTACTTC; CDR3aa: CAISDQGRPSGEQYF
abundance: NA; j_gene: TRBJ1-2; v_gene: TRBV11-2; d_gene: TRBD1; CDR3nt: TGTGCCAGCAGCTTAAGCGTCAGGGGGCGGTATGGCTACACCTTC; CDR3aa: CASSLSVRGRYGYTF
abundance: NA; j_gene: TRBJ1-2; v_gene: TRBV18; d_gene: NA; CDR3nt: TGTGCCAGCTCACCACGGGCAGCGGGACTTGTTAACTATGGCTACACCTTC; CDR3aa: CASSPRAAGLVNYGYTF
abundance: NA; j_gene: TRBJ2-2; v_gene: TRBV15; d_gene: NA; CDR3nt: TGTGCCACCAGCAGAGACCTAACGAACACCGGGGAGCTGTTTTTT; CDR3aa: CATSRDLTNTGELFF
abundance: NA; j_gene: TRBJ2-2; v_gene: TRBV5-4; d_gene: NA; CDR3nt: TGTGCCAGCAGCTTGGGGGGGGCCGGGGAGCTGTTTTTT; CDR3aa: CASSLGGAGELFF
abundance: NA; j_gene: TRBJ1-3; v_gene: TRBV29-1; d_gene: NA; CDR3nt: TGCAGCTTCTCGCGGGATATCTCTGGAAACACCATATATTTT; CDR3aa: CSFSRDISGNTIYF
abundance: NA; j_gene: TRBJ2-1; v_gene: TRBV12-3/TRBV12-4; d_gene: NA; CDR3nt: TGTGCCAGCAGTTTTATAGATGAGCAGTTCTTC; CDR3aa: CASSFIDEQFF
abundance: NA; j_gene: TRBJ1-4; v_gene: TRBV9; d_gene: NA; CDR3nt: TGTGCCAGCAGCCCCCGCTCGGGGGATGAAAAACTGTTTTTT; CDR3aa: CASSPRSGDEKLFF
abundance: once; j_gene: TRBJ1-5; v_gene: TRBV6-5; d_gene: TRBD1; CDR3nt: TGTGCCAGCAGTTCCTGGGACAGGGGGAACAATCAGCCCCAGCATTTT; CDR3aa: CASSSWDRGNNQPQHF
abundance: NA; j_gene: TRBJ1-1; v_gene: TRBV3-1/TRBV3-2; d_gene: NA; CDR3nt: TGTGCCAGCAGTCAAGCAGGCGTTACTGAAGCTTTCTTT; CDR3aa: CASSQAGVTEAFF
abundance: NA; j_gene: TRBJ2-3; v_gene: TRBV18; d_gene: TRBD2; CDR3nt: TGTGCCAGCTCGGCTGGCTTAGGACTAGCGGGAGCGCAGACAGATACGCAGTATTTT; CDR3aa: CASSAGLGLAGAQTDTQYF
abundance: NA; j_gene: TRBJ1-1; v_gene: TRBV5-1; d_gene: TRBD1; CDR3nt: TGCGCCAGCAGCTTGTTACAGGGGGTCCCTGAAGCTTTCTTT; CDR3aa: CASSLLQGVPEAFF
abundance: NA; j_gene: TRBJ1-1; v_gene: TRBV28; d_gene: TRBD1; CDR3nt: TGTGCCAGCAGTCCCAGACAGGGGTTCGCTGAAGCTTTCTTT; CDR3aa: CASSPRQGFAEAFF
abundance: NA; j_gene: TRBJ2-5; v_gene: TRBV9; d_gene: TRBD2; CDR3nt: TGTGCCAGCAGCCCCGGGACTAGCGGGAATGGGGAGACCCAGTACTTC; CDR3aa: CASSPGTSGNGETQYF
abundance: NA; j_gene: TRBJ2-3; v_gene: TRBV6-5; d_gene: TRBD2; CDR3nt: TGTGCCAGCACCAAGGGGCTAGCGGGCCGAGATACGCAGTATTTT; CDR3aa: CASTKGLAGRDTQYF
abundance: NA; j_gene: TRBJ2-7; v_gene: TRBV13; d_gene: NA; CDR3nt: TGTGCCAGCAGCTTAGGACAGGGGGGGTACGAGCAGTACTTC; CDR3aa: CASSLGQGGYEQYF
abundance: NA; j_gene: TRBJ1-5; v_gene: TRBV25-1; d_gene: NA; CDR3nt: TGTGCCAGCAGTGATGGCGGAGTGGCCGGTCAGCCCCAGCATTTT; CDR3aa: CASSDGGVAGQPQHF
abundance: NA; j_gene: TRBJ1-6; v_gene: TRBV7-9; d_gene: NA; CDR3nt: TGTGCCAGCAGCTTAGTCTCAAATAGACCCCTCCACTTT; CDR3aa: CASSLVSNRPLHF
abundance: NA; j_gene: TRBJ1-2; v_gene: TRBV28; d_gene: TRBD1; CDR3nt: TGTGCCAGCAGTTCAACAGGGGCAGATAACTATGGCTACACCTTC; CDR3aa: CASSSTGADNYGYTF
abundance: once; j_gene: TRBJ2-5; v_gene: TRBV19; d_gene: NA; CDR3nt: TGTGCCAGTAGTATAAGGCAGGGCGGAAGAGAGACCCAGTACTTC; CDR3aa: CASSIRQGGRETQYF
abundance: NA; j_gene: TRBJ2-1; v_gene: TRBV6-5; d_gene: NA; CDR3nt: TGTGCCAGCAGTTACTATGAACTAGCTGGCTACAATGAGCAGTTCTTC; CDR3aa: CASSYYELAGYNEQFF
abundance: NA; j_gene: TRBJ2-3; v_gene: TRBV12-3/TRBV12-4; d_gene: NA; CDR3nt: TGTGCCAGCAGTCCCCTATTAGAGGCTACGCAGTATTTT; CDR3aa: CASSPLLEATQYF
abundance: NA; j_gene: TRBJ1-3; v_gene: TRBV6-5; d_gene: NA; CDR3nt: TGTGCCAGCAGTTACTCGGAGAGCTTCTCTGGAAACACCATATATTTT; CDR3aa: CASSYSESFSGNTIYF
abundance: NA; j_gene: TRBJ1-2; v_gene: TRBV19; d_gene: TRBD1; CDR3nt: TGTGCCAGTAGTATACGCGACAGGGAGAAAAAGGGCTACACCTTC; CDR3aa: CASSIRDREKKGYTF
abundance: NA; j_gene: TRBJ2-5; v_gene: TRBV5-1; d_gene: NA; CDR3nt: TGCGCCAGCAGGCCCGGGGGGCCCCCCCAAGAGACCCAGTACTTC; CDR3aa: CASRPGGPPQETQYF
abundance: NA; j_gene: TRBJ1-4; v_gene: TRBV6-1; d_gene: TRBD1; CDR3nt: TGTGCCAGCAGTGAAGTCGGGAGGGGGCGATCGTTAGGTGAAAAACTGTTTTTT; CDR3aa: CASSEVGRGRSLGEKLFF
abundance: NA; j_gene: TRBJ2-7; v_gene: TRBV5-1; d_gene: TRBD2; CDR3nt: TGCGCCAGCAGCCTAGCGGGACTAGGGTCAGGCGAGCAGTACTTC; CDR3aa: CASSLAGLGSGEQYF